This record concerns one T cell receptor beta chain sequence. This sample is part of a study of blood T cell repertoires in COVID-19. Overall study: T cells, B-cell-depleted T cells, or PBMCs provided the cDNA or gDNA that served as material.

In the original analysis: Estimates of nucleated cell counts were drawn from the amplification of reference gene primers. The data were produced by immunoSEQ multiplex PCR, yet TCRdb's version contains in-frame clones alone and is incomplete. That table furnishes V, J and clone size, whereas the DNA furnished D and trimming. Found here are 100,000 to 150,000 clones, approximately 82% of them singletons; the top ten hold about an eighth. This CDR3 has 14 residues. V lost 6 bases, J lost 7 bases, and 17 bases lay in between. CDR1 and CDR2 from the germline V gene are MNHEY and SVGAGI. The V gene is TRBV6-5, the J gene TRBJ2-3; no firm D call. The clonotype was recovered from a man between 60 and 75 years old with acute or convalescent COVID-19. Source material: peripheral blood. The CDR3 DNA follows: TGTGCCAGCAGCATTACCCCGGGTCAAAATACGCAGTATTTT. Translation: CASSITPGQNTQYF.